This TCR beta chain was sequenced for a study of long-term antiretroviral therapy in people with HIV. Runs used v3.0 of the immunoSEQ assay and were done at survey level. Here immunoSEQ multiplex PCR was the method, and the copy in TCRdb shows in-frame clones only, minus some. The data hold around 23,000 clones, with over 80% observed a single time. V dropped 6 bases and J dropped 5 bases, with 16 bases sitting between them. The CDR3 spans 14 residues. CDR1 is SNHLY and CDR2 is FYNNEI in the germline V gene. The source material was unsorted PBMCs, sampled 1.8 years before starting antiretroviral therapy. This sequence originates from a man in his fifties with HIV. This rearrangement joins TRBV2 to TRBJ1-1; D unresolved. The CDR3 bases are TGTGCCAGCAGCCAGGCTGTAATGCGGACTGAAGCTTTCTTT. The encoded protein is CASSQAVMRTEAFF.